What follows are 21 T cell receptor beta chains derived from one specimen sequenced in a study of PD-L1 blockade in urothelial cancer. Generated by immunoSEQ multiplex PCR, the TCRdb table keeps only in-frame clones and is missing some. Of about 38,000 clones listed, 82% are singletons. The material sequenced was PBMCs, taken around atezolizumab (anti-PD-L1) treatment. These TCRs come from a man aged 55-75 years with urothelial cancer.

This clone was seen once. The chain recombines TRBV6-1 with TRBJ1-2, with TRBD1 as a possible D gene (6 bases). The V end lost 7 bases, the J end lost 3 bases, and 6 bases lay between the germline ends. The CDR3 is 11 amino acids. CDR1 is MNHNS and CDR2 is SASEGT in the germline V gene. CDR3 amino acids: CASNRDYGYTF. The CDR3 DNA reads TGTGCCAGCAACAGGGACTATGGCTACACCTTC.

CDR3 bases: TGTGCCTGGAGTTGGTGGGACTACGGTAATGAGCAGTTCTTC. It specifies CAWSWWDYGNEQFF. This chain uses TRBV30 with TRBJ2-1; TRBD2 matches 7 bases. V gave up 2 bases and J gave up 7 bases; unmatched junction bases: 8. The germline V gene encodes CDR1 GTSNPN and CDR2 SVGIG (reference sequence). CDR3 length equals 14 residues.

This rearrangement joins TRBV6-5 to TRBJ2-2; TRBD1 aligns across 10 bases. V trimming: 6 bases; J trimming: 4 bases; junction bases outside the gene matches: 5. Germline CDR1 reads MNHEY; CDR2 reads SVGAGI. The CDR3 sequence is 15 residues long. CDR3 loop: CASSRQGASTGELFF. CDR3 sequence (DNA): TGTGCCAGCAGCCGACAGGGGGCGAGCACCGGGGAGCTGTTTTTT.

This CDR3 reads CASSLGANTEAFF. The CDR3 DNA reads TGTGCCAGCAGCTTAGGGGCGAACACTGAAGCTTTCTTT. The rearrangement uses TRBV7-2 and TRBJ1-1; D remains unclear. CDR1 is SGHTA, CDR2 FQGNSA, per germline. The CDR3 sequence is 13 residues long. The V end was cut by 1 base, the J end by 1 base, with 4 bases between. Supplemented by reference TRBV7-2 and TRBJ1-1, the full variable domain reads GAGVSQSPSNKVTEKGKDVELRCDPISGHTALYWYRQSLGQGLEFLIYFQGNSAPDKSGLPSDRFSAERTGGSVSTLTIQRTQQEDSAVYLCASSLGANTEAFFGQGTRLTVV.

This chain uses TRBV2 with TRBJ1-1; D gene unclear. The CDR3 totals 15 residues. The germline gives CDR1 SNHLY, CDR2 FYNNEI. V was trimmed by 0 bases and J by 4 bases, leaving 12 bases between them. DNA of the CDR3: TGTGCCAGCAGTGAAGCGCGGGTGTGGGGCACTGAAGCTTTCTTT. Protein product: CASSEARVWGTEAFF. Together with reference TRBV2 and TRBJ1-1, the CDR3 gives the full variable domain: EPEVTQTPSHQVTQMGQEVILRCVPISNHLYFYWYRQILGQKVEFLVSFYNNEISEKSEIFDDQFSVERPDGSNFTLKIRSTKLEDSAMYFCASSEARVWGTEAFFGQGTRLTVV.

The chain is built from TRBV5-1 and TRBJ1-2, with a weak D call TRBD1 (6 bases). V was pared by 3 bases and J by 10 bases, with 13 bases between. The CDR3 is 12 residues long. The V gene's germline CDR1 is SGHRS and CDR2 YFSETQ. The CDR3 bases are TGCGCCAGCAGCTCCCAGGACAGAAACTACACCTTC. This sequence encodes CASSSQDRNYTF.

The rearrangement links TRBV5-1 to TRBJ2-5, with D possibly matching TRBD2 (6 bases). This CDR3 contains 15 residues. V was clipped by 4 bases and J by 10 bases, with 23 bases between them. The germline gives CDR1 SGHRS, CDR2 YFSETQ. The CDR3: CASSVGGTPIEGQYF. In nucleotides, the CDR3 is TGCGCCAGCAGCGTAGGCGGGACGCCGATTGAGGGCCAGTACTTC.

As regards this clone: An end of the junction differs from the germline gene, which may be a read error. This CDR3 reads CAWEPGQDKPPRF. In DNA form, the CDR3 reads TGTGCCTGGGAGCCGGGACAGGACAAACCCCCTAGATTT. The chain combines TRBV30 with TRBJ1-3; 8 bases line up with TRBD1. This CDR3 comprises 13 residues. Germline V gene data show CDR1 as GTSNPN and CDR2 as SVGIG (reference sequence). Supplemented by reference TRBV30 and TRBJ1-3, the full variable domain reads SQTIHQWPATLVQPVGSPLSLECTVEGTSNPNLYWYRQAAGRGLQLLFYSVGIGQISSEVPQNLSASRPQDRQFILSSKKLLLSDSGFYLCAWEPGQDKPPRFGEGSWLTVV.

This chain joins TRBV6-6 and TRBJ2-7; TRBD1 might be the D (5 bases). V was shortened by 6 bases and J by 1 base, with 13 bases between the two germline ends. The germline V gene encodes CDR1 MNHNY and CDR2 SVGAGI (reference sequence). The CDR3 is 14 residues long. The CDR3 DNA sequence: TGTGCCAGCAGACCCAGGGTCGCATCCTACGAGCAGTACTTC. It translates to CASRPRVASYEQYF.

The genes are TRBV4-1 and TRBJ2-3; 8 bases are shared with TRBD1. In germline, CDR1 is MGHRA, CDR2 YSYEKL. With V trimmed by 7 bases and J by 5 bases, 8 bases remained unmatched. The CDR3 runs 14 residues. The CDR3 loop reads CASKLGQGEDTQYF. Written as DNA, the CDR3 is TGCGCCAGCAAACTCGGACAGGGAGAAGATACGCAGTATTTT.

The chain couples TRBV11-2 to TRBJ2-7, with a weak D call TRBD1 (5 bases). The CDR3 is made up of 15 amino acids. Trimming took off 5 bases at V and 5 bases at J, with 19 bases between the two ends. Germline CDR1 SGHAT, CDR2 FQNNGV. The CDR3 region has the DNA TGTGCCAGCAGCCCTTTGGTTGGCGCAGGGAACGAGCAGTACTTC. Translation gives CASSPLVGAGNEQYF.

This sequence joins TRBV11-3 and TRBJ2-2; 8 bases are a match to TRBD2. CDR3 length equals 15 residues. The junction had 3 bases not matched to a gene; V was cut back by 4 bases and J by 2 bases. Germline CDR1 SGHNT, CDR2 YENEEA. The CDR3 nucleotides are TGTGCCAGCAGCTCCGGGGGGGGAAACACCGGGGAGCTGTTTTTT. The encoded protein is CASSSGGGNTGELFF.

Written as DNA, the CDR3 is TGTGCCAGCAGTGAAACAGAACACCGGGACAGGGGTAACCATGAGCAGTTCTTC. Residues: CASSETEHRDRGNHEQFF. The chain employs TRBV6-1 and TRBJ2-1; 10 bases line up with TRBD1. CDR1 is MNHNS and CDR2 is SASEGT in the germline V gene. V gave up 2 bases and J gave up 8 bases; unmatched junction bases: 15. This CDR3 has 18 residues.

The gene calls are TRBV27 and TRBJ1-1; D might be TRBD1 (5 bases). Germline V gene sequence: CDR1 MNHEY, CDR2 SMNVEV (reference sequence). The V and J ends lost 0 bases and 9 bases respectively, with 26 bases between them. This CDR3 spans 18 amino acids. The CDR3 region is CASSLSGGVESGRGKAFF. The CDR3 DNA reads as TGTGCCAGCAGTTTATCGGGGGGGGTCGAGAGCGGGCGGGGGAAAGCTTTCTTT.

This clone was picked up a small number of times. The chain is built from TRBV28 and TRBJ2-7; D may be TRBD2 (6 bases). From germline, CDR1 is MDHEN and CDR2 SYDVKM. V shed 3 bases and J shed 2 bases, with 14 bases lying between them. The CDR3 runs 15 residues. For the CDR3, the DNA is TGTGCCAGCAGTTTGGTCGGGGGTCCGGCCTACGAGCAGTACTTC. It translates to CASSLVGGPAYEQYF.

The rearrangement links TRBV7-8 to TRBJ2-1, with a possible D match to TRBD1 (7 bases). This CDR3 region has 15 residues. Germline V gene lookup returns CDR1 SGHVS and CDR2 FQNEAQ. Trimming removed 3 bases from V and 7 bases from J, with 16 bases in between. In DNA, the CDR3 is TGTGCCAGCAGCTTCGGCGCGGGACAGATAAATGAGCAGTTCTTC. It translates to CASSFGAGQINEQFF.

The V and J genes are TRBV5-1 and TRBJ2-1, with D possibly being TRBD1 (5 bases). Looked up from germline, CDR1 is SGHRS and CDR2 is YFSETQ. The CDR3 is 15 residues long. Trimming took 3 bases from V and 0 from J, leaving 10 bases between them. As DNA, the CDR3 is TGCGCCAGCAGCTCATACACAGGCTCCTACAATGAGCAGTTCTTC. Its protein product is CASSSYTGSYNEQFF.

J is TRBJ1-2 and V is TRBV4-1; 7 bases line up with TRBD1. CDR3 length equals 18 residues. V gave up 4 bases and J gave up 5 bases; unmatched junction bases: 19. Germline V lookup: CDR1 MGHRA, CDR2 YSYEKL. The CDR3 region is CASSPRTDRERLKYGYTF. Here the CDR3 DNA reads TGCGCCAGCAGCCCTCGGACCGACAGGGAGCGTTTAAAATATGGCTACACCTTC.

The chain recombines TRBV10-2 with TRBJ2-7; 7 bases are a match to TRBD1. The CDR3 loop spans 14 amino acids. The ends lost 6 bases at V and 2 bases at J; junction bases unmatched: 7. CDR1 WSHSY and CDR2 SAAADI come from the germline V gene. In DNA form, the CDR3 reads TGCGCCAGCAGAACAGGGGTCCAAACCTACGAGCAGTACTTC. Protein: CASRTGVQTYEQYF.

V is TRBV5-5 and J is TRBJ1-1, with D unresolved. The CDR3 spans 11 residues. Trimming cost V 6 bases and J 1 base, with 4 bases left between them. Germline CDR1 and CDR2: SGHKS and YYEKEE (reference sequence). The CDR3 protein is CASTWNTEAFF. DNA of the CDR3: TGTGCCAGCACCTGGAACACTGAAGCTTTCTTT.

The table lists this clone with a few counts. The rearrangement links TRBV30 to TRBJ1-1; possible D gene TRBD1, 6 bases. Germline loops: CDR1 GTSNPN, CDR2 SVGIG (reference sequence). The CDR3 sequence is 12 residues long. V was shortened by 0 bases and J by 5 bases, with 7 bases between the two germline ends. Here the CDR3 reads CAWSVRGTEAFF. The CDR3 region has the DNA TGTGCCTGGAGTGTCAGGGGAACTGAAGCTTTCTTT.